These T cell receptor beta chains were read from a single sample in a study of CD8 T cells in ankylosing spondylitis. One entry per CDR3 protein, called by TCRdb with MiXCR from the 5' RACE reads. The profile covers more than 35,000 distinct CDR3 sequences, with about 6.3% appearing a single time and approximately 12% taken by the ten largest. Specimen: blood, either unsorted or a sorted T cell fraction (not recorded which). These receptors were taken from a male donor with ankylosing spondylitis or in good health (not recorded which). The CDR3 runs from the conserved cysteine through the conserved F or W. The D gene is left open where the match is weak. Where a row states a size, it is once, few, many or the class of an expanded clone; other rows omit it.

v_gene	abundance	d_gene	j_gene	CDR3nt	CDR3aa
TRBV7-9	many	NA	TRBJ1-1	TGTGCCAGCAGCTTGGACCCGGGTCCTGAAGCTTTCTTT	CASSLDPGPEAFF
TRBV7-3	many	NA	TRBJ2-1	TGTGCCAGCAGCTTAGGCCCCCCCGGTGAGCAGTTCTTC	CASSLGPPGEQFF
TRBV6-5	many	NA	TRBJ1-2	TGTGCCAGCAGTTACGGGCTGGGCAACCTCTATGGCTACACCTTC	CASSYGLGNLYGYTF
TRBV28	NA	NA	TRBJ2-7	TGTGCCAGCAGTTCCCCTTTTGTCGGACGGGGCTCCTACGAGCAGTACTTC	CASSSPFVGRGSYEQYF
TRBV29-1	few	NA	TRBJ2-4	TGCAGCGTATTCTCCGACATTCAGTACTTC	CSVFSDIQYF
TRBV20-1	few	NA	TRBJ2-5	TGCAGTGCGATACCTACGGGCCTCCAAGAGACCCAGTACTTC	CSAIPTGLQETQYF
TRBV5-5	many	NA	TRBJ2-2	TGTGCCAGCCTCCCTCTGGGGGAGACCCCCCCCGGGGAGCTGTTTTTT	CASLPLGETPPGELFF
TRBV27	NA	NA	TRBJ2-3	TGTGCCAGCAGTTCCCTCTGCACAGATACGCGGTATTTT	CASSSLCTDTRYF
TRBV5-1	many	NA	TRBJ1-6	TGCGCCAGCCAAGCAGCCGCCAGCTATAATTCACCCCTCCACTTT	CASQAAASYNSPLHF
TRBV29-1	many	NA	TRBJ2-7	TGCAGCGTTGCAGGCTCCTACGAGCAGTACTTC	CSVAGSYEQYF
TRBV5-4	many	TRBD1	TRBJ1-6	TGTGCCAGCAGCTTGACAGGGGCGAATTCACCCCTCCACTTT	CASSLTGANSPLHF
TRBV12-3/TRBV12-4	many	TRBD1	TRBJ1-5	TGTGCCAGCAGTACGACAGGGTCGCCCAATCAGCCCCAGCATTTT	CASSTTGSPNQPQHF
TRBV5-1	many	NA	TRBJ2-1	TGCGCCAGCAGCTTGGGGTGGTTGAATGAGCAGTTCTTC	CASSLGWLNEQFF
TRBV27	many	NA	TRBJ2-5	TGTGCCAGCAGTTTTTTGGTTGGGAGTGGGACCCAGTACTTC	CASSFLVGSGTQYF
TRBV5-1	NA	NA	TRBJ2-5	TGCGCCAGCAGCTTTAGGGAGACCCAGTACTTC	CASSFRETQYF
TRBV5-6	many	NA	TRBJ1-2	TGTGCCAGCAGCTTGCCGGGGCGCACCTATGGCTACACCTTC	CASSLPGRTYGYTF
TRBV7-9	many	TRBD1	TRBJ2-2	TGTGCCAGCAGTACGGGACAGTCTACTGCCGGGGAGCTGTTTTTT	CASSTGQSTAGELFF
TRBV20-1	many	NA	TRBJ1-1	TGCAGTGCTGAAACCGGACCCTCGGGCACTGAAGCTTTCTTT	CSAETGPSGTEAFF
TRBV9	many	NA	TRBJ2-5	TGTGCCAGCAGCCCCCGGGACTTTCCTCTGGAGACCCAGTACTTC	CASSPRDFPLETQYF
TRBV7-3	many	TRBD2	TRBJ2-1	TGTGCCAGCAGCCCACTAGCGGGAGAATACAATGAGCAGTTCTTC	CASSPLAGEYNEQFF
TRBV6-2/TRBV6-3	many	NA	TRBJ2-2	TGTGCCAGCAGCCCCCAAATGCTCCACACCGGGGAGCTGTTTTTT	CASSPQMLHTGELFF
TRBV5-4	many	NA	TRBJ1-1	TGTGCCAGCAGCGGCGGACAAGCAGCTGAAGCTTTCTTT	CASSGGQAAEAFF
TRBV7-8	many	NA	TRBJ1-2	TGTGCCAGCAGCGACCCGGGACACCTAATCTATGGCTACACCTTC	CASSDPGHLIYGYTF
TRBV2	many	NA	TRBJ1-2	TGTGCCAGCAGTGAACAGAAACTCTATGGCTACACCTTC	CASSEQKLYGYTF
TRBV7-8	many	NA	TRBJ2-1	TGTGCCAGCAGCTTAGGAAGTCCTAACAATGAGCAGTTCTTC	CASSLGSPNNEQFF
TRBV5-1	many	NA	TRBJ1-5	TGCGCCAGCAGCTTGAGCGGCGGTGATCAGCCCCAGCATTTT	CASSLSGGDQPQHF
TRBV4-1	many	TRBD2	TRBJ2-7	TGCGCCAGCAGCTCCGGGACTAGCCTCGACGAGCAGTACTTC	CASSSGTSLDEQYF
TRBV14	many	NA	TRBJ2-7	TGTGCCAGCAGCCAAGACTCCTACGAGCAGTACTTC	CASSQDSYEQYF
TRBV7-6	many	TRBD1	TRBJ2-7	TGTGCCAGCAGCGCCGGACAGGGATTAGGTGAGCAGTACTTC	CASSAGQGLGEQYF
TRBV7-2	many	NA	TRBJ2-2	TGTGCCAGCAGCCCGAACCAGGGGTCGGAAGGGGAGCTGTTTTTT	CASSPNQGSEGELFF
TRBV29-1	medium-sized	TRBD2	TRBJ2-3	TGCAGCGTTGCACCTAGCGGCAACACAGATACGCAGTATTTT	CSVAPSGNTDTQYF
TRBV5-1	many	TRBD1	TRBJ2-2	TGCGCCAGCAGCCCCTGGACAGGGGGAGGCACCGGGGAGCTGTTTTTT	CASSPWTGGGTGELFF
TRBV20-1	many	TRBD2	TRBJ2-1	TGCAGTGCTAGTCTAGCGGGAATCTACAATGAGCAGTTCTTC	CSASLAGIYNEQFF
TRBV6-6	many	TRBD2	TRBJ2-2	TGTGCCAGCAGTTACCCTAGGGGCGGGGGAAACACCGGGGAGCTGTTTTTT	CASSYPRGGGNTGELFF
TRBV12-3/TRBV12-4	many	TRBD2	TRBJ2-5	TGTGCCAGCAGCCTACCGACTAGCTCAGGAGAGACCCAGTACTTC	CASSLPTSSGETQYF
TRBV20-1	many	NA	TRBJ1-2	TGCAGTGCTAGACCCCCGCCGGGGGGCAGTTGGGGCTACACCTTC	CSARPPPGGSWGYTF
TRBV5-1	many	NA	TRBJ1-1	TGCGCCAGCAGCTTGTCTCGGACGAACACTGAAGCTTTCTTT	CASSLSRTNTEAFF
TRBV4-3	many	NA	TRBJ2-3	TGCGCCAGCAGCCAAGAGCGGGGAGGTCTCACAGATACGCAGTATTTT	CASSQERGGLTDTQYF
TRBV15	many	NA	TRBJ1-1	TGTGCCACCAGCAGAGGAGGTCGAGAGGGGAACACTGAAGCTTTCTTT	CATSRGGREGNTEAFF